This T cell receptor (beta chain) was captured in a study of cytomegalovirus exposure and HLA in healthy donors. Study in general: Inside one of the first data releases sat around 77 million unique TCRs taken from HLA-typed donors.

The study, taken as a whole, reports: In a later analysis, DRB1 alleles had the most associated TCRs; HLA-C alleles the fewest.

Trimming left V 4 bases short and J 4 bases short, with 20 bases between. The CDR3 has 16 amino acids. The germline V gene has CDR1 SGHTS and CDR2 YDEGEE. The PCR was carried out with 60 Vbeta primers and 13 Jbeta primers. Only in-frame clones appear in the TCRdb table, and some are missing; sequencing was by immunoSEQ multiplex PCR. The table has 100,000 or so clones, 80% seen once. The sample holds a few counts of this clone. The antigen is unknown. The origin of this receptor is a young man in good health and CMV-seronegative. This chain joins TRBV5-8 and TRBJ1-1; D is perhaps TRBD1 (5 bases). Sequences were obtained from PBMCs. CDR3 protein: CASSGGDQGGATEAFF. CDR3 sequence (DNA): TGTGCCAGCAGCGGGGGGGATCAGGGAGGGGCCACTGAAGCTTTCTTT.